This T cell receptor beta chain is drawn from a study of T and B cells in COVID-19 patients (TCRdb year 2020). In terms of the full investigation: In this study, adaptive immunity was profiled in COVID-19 patients who either had active infection or had recovered, using TRB and IGH repertoire sequencing of peripheral blood. A recovered cohort included some 19 patients who provided about 20 samples, and most of these patients had mild to moderate COVID-19 treated on an outpatient basis. As many as 9 follow-up blood samples were taken per patient, and some of the samples covered different disease stages within the same individual. Median age was about 31 years in the recovered cohort versus approximately 62 years in the active-infection cohort. Over 7 million TCR sequences were analysed from a TCR and BCR sequence repository that comprised approximately 37 patients and 65 to 75 time points. Of the approximately 21 patients in the active-infection cohort, 12 were critically ill and needed mechanical ventilation or ECMO. Comorbidities linked to unfavorable COVID-19 outcome were present in about 90% of the roughly 20 patients in the active-infection cohort. An age-matched reference group of around 42 healthy donors negative for COVID-19 antibodies served as the comparison for repertoire analyses. Because samples were available both during active disease and after recovery, a couple of patients were counted in both the recovered and the active cohorts.

Genomic DNA extracted from blood, in amounts of 250-500 ng, served as the starting material for amplifying TRB repertoires. Findings and caveats that apply to the study as a whole: The size of the cohort was considered insufficient for assessing HLA contributions to COVID-19 susceptibility or severity. Strongly skewed TRBV/TRBJ gene usage was reported in patients with COVID-19. TRB repertoires were found to be highly clonal in active COVID-19, whereas diversity and richness at recovery were found to rise above healthy donor levels. Few blood samples were available from mildly ill patients while symptoms were present or from severe cases at early time points. It was stated that prospective validation of the reported TCR clusters was required before the clusters could be put to clinical use. The recovered cohort had 2,300 or so exclusive TCR clusters, including 31 low-pGen clusters. Specific T cell subsets (CD4+/Treg/CD8+) and sorted SARS-CoV-2-responsive or tetramer+ T cells had not yet been sequenced, and these experiments were ongoing.

Many counts were recorded for this clonotype. This receptor's antigen is unknown. No qualities accompany the bases; no much larger clone lies one base away. The CDR3 numbers 18 residues from cysteine through phenylalanine. Only the CDR3 portion is preserved as DNA: 54 bases, with reading frame beginning at the first base. Here V drops 0 bases and J drops 0 bases, and the junction holds 2 bases not matched to any gene. Taken from the germline V gene (reference sequence), the CDR1 and CDR2 loops are PRHDT and FYEKMQ. The sequencer listed for this sample is Illumina MiSeq. Multiplex PCR with BIOMED2 TRB-A/B primer pools was used to amplify the TRB rearrangements. Two consecutive PCRs added Illumina-compatible adapters and 7-nucleotide sample barcodes to the amplicons. All library PCRs used Phusion HS II polymerase. Amplicons were gel-purified with the NucleoSpin Gel and PCR Clean-up kit, quantified on Qubit, and pooled at approximately 4.3 nM. Amplicon pool quality was checked on an Agilent 2100 Bioanalyzer before Illumina next-generation sequencing. From the authors' description of their analysis: MiXCR 3.0.8 with the default MiXCR reference library was used to annotate TRB rearrangements. Non-productive reads and sequences with fewer than 2 reads were excluded, and each unique CDR3 nucleotide sequence counted as one clone. R 3.5.1 was used to calculate clonality, diversity, richness and V-J gene usage. GLIPH2 was used for TCR clustering by CDR3 similarity, and generation probabilities were calculated by OLGA. GLIPH2 clusters were kept only if they contained at least four unique TCR clonotypes found in at least three individuals. Starting from the raw public reads, TCRdb applied fastp trimming at Q25, assembled clones with MiXCR and retained in-frame beta chains. Identical CDR3 proteins give one entry, which carries the most common genes and DNA. The authors' filters were not applied to this entry. This sample has roughly 23,000 distinct CDR3 sequences in its table, and under 30% of those were observed once. The biggest ten clones account for about 2.8% of the sample.

Input material: blood. The TCR sequence derives from a human donor who had recovered from COVID-19. This chain joins TRBV13 to TRBJ2-1; 13 junctional bases match TRBD2. The CDR3 in this case is CASSLGGLAGSSYNEQFF. The DNA sequence follows: TGTGCCAGCAGCTTAGGGGGACTAGCGGGAAGCTCCTACAATGAGCAGTTCTTC.